This TCR beta chain was sequenced for a study of blood T cell repertoires in COVID-19. Turning to the study itself: In each case, the material was cDNA or gDNA derived from T cells, B-cell-depleted T cells, or PBMCs.

This clone was detected only once. In the authors' workflow: Estimated nucleated cell counts came from reference gene primer amplification. Repertoires were generated with immunoSEQ multiplex PCR, while TCRdb's copy carries only in-frame clones and drops some. The D gene and trimming were derived from the DNA, and the V and J assignments and clone size from that table. Among about 200,000 clones listed, around four fifths were seen once. The CDR3 totals 16 residues. The ends were cut back, 0 bases at V and 3 bases at J, with 13 bases in the middle. Germline values: CDR1 SGHRS, CDR2 YFSETQ. The V call is TRBV5-1, the J call TRBJ1-5; a weak D match, TRBD1 (5 bases). This sequence originates from a man between 60 and 75 years old with COVID-19, enrolled during active disease. Sequencing was done on a sample of peripheral blood. This CDR3 is CASSLGQGRNNQPQHF. For the CDR3, the DNA is TGCGCCAGCAGCTTGGGGCAGGGCAGGAACAATCAGCCCCAGCATTTT.